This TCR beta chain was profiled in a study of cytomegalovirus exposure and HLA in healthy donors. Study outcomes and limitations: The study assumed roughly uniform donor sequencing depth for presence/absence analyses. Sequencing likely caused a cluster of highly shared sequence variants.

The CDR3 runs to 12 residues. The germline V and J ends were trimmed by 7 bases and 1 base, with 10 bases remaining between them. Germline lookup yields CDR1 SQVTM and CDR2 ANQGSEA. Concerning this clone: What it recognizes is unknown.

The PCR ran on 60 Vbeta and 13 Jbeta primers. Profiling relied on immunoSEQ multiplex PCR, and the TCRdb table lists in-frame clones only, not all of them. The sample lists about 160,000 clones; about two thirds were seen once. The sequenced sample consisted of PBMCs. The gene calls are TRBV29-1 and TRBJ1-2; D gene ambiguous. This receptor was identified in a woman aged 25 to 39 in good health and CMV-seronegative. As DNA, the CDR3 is TGCAGCGCGAGACTGGATAACTATGGCTACACCTTC. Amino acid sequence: CSARLDNYGYTF.